This TCR beta chain was obtained from a study of regulatory T cells in long-lasting Graves disease. Relying on iRepertoire HTBI primers and Arm-PCR of CDR3 regions, the team built TCR beta libraries. TCRdb called the multiplex PCR reads again in MiXCR, with one record for every CDR3 protein. This table has more than 650,000 distinct CDR3 sequences, 25% to 35% appearing once. Time point: persistent/refractory GD, antithyroid drugs over 5 years with positive TRAb. Scientists built the TCR library using RNA that was extracted from PBMCs. Germline V gene sequence: CDR1 SGHKS, CDR2 YYEKEE (reference sequence). This CDR3 has 17 amino acids. The V and J ends lost 0 bases and 2 bases, in that order; junction bases with no gene match: 10.

The source was peripheral blood mononuclear cells (PBMCs), collected when the disease was refractory, from a patient treated with antithyroid drugs. This clonotype originated in a female donor with Graves disease. The chain uses TRBV5-5 and TRBJ1-1; 7 bases line up with TRBD1. The CDR3 reads CASSLGRVAGGNTEAFF. For the CDR3, the DNA is TGTGCCAGCAGCTTGGGGCGGGTCGCAGGGGGAAACACTGAAGCTTTCTTT. Combining the CDR3 with reference TRBV5-5 and TRBJ1-1 gives the whole variable domain DAGVTQSPTHLIKTRGQQVTLRCSPISGHKSVSWYQQVLGQGPQFIFQYYEKEERGRGNFPDRFSARQFPNYSSELNVNALLLGDSALYLCASSLGRVAGGNTEAFFGQGTRLTVV.